These 13 T cell receptor beta chains were sequenced from one sample in a study of spatial heterogeneity in lung cancer. The sample's time point: sample taken at primary tumor resection. Whole RNA, isolated from tumor, nontumor lung or frozen PBMC, was sequenced without prior sorting. Using its own MiXCR run on the 5' RACE reads, TCRdb lists one record per CDR3 protein. The table has 15,000 to 20,000 distinct CDR3 sequences, about a fifth seen once. The material was PBMCs, obtained at surgery. Receptor source: a female donor with early-stage non-small cell lung cancer.

The sample holds many counts of this clonotype. Its ends do not fully match the called genes, so a read error is possible. V is TRBV7-8 and J is TRBJ2-5; D possibly corresponds to TRBD2 (6 bases). Germline V gene lookup returns CDR1 SGHVS and CDR2 FQNEAQ. This CDR3 has 15 amino acids. The CDR3 region is CASTLGRDAGETQYF. The CDR3 DNA follows: TGTGCCAGCACCTTAGGGCGGGATGCAGGGGAGACCCAGTACTTC.

In its sample, this clonotype was seen a few times. A much larger clone is a single base away; this may be a read error. CDR3 amino acids: CASSMGRDYGYTF. The CDR3 DNA is TGTGCCAGCAGCATGGGCAGGGACTATGGCTACACCTTC. The chain employs TRBV7-2 and TRBJ1-2; a possible D gene is TRBD1 (5 bases). Germline CDR1 SGHTA, CDR2 FQGNSA. CDR3 length: 13 residues. Deletions cut 5 bases from V and 3 bases from J, with 10 bases between.

In this sample, this clonotype turned up many times. The V gene is TRBV7-2, the J gene TRBJ2-4, with unresolved D. Trimming left V 1 base short and J 0 bases short, with 10 bases between. This CDR3 spans 16 amino acids. Germline values: CDR1 SGHTA, CDR2 FQGNSA. The CDR3 DNA reads TGTGCCAGCAGCTTAGGCTCCGGCGTAGCCAAAAACATTCAGTACTTC. It is translated as CASSLGSGVAKNIQYF. Full variable domain (outside the CDR3, taken from reference TRBV7-2 and TRBJ2-4): GAGVSQSPSNKVTEKGKDVELRCDPISGHTALYWYRQSLGQGLEFLIYFQGNSAPDKSGLPSDRFSAERTGGSVSTLTIQRTQQEDSAVYLCASSLGSGVAKNIQYFGAGTRLSVL.

The rearrangement joins TRBV7-9 to TRBJ2-1; 8 positions agree with TRBD2. Germline CDR1 is SEHNR and CDR2 is FQNEAQ (reference sequence). The CDR3 loop spans 15 amino acids. The V gene end was trimmed by 4 bases and the J gene end by 5 bases; junction bases not matched to a gene: 7. The CDR3 bases are TGTGCCAGCAGCTCAGACGGGGGGGCCGACAATGAGCAGTTCTTC. Residues: CASSSDGGADNEQFF.

This clonotype was detected ten times or more. CDR3 amino acids: CASSIQDRASDTQYF. Written as DNA, the CDR3 is TGTGCCAGTAGTATTCAAGACAGGGCTTCAGATACGCAGTATTTT. This rearrangement joins TRBV19 to TRBJ2-3, with TRBD1 matching 7 bases. The CDR3 loop spans 15 amino acids. Germline CDR1 and CDR2: LNHDA and SQIVND (reference sequence). Germline trimming cut 3 bases from V and 4 bases from J; bases unmatched to any gene: 7.

The chain joins TRBV5-1 to TRBJ2-7; D tentatively reads TRBD1 or TRBD2 (5 bases each). In germline, CDR1 is SGHRS, CDR2 YFSETQ. The CDR3 contains 13 residues. Trimming removed 4 bases at V and 1 base at J, with 9 bases between. The CDR3 bases are TGCGCCAGCAGCACCGGGGCTTCCTACGAGCAGTACGTC. Translation gives CASSTGASYEQYV.

This clonotype appeared many times. This chain connects TRBV6-2 or TRBV6-3 to TRBJ2-7; D gene unclear. The CDR3 is made up of 19 amino acids. Germline CDR1 reads MNHEY; CDR2 reads SVGEGT. Trimming shortened V by 0 bases and J by 1 base, and 22 bases separated the two germline ends. CDR3 DNA sequence: TGTGCCAGCAGTTACTCGATGGGAAAAAGCCTTTCAATGTCCTACGAGCAGTACTTC. Translating gives CASSYSMGKSLSMSYEQYF.

The chain recombines TRBV11-2 with TRBJ2-5; perhaps TRBD2 as D (5 bases). V was trimmed by 6 bases and J by 2 bases, leaving 10 bases between them. This CDR3 region has 13 residues. CDR1 SGHAT and CDR2 FQNNGV come from the germline V gene. In DNA, the CDR3 is TGTGCCAGCAGTAGGAGCGGACAAGAGACCCAGTACTTC. Its protein product is CASSRSGQETQYF.

Only one count was recorded for this clonotype. The chain has TRBV12-3 or TRBV12-4 and TRBJ2-1, with D possibly TRBD2 on 5 matching bases. The CDR3 is 14 residues long. The V and J ends lost 7 bases and 7 bases respectively, with 17 bases between them. The CDR3 here is CASTPDGLGNEQFF. As DNA, the CDR3 is TGTGCCAGCACCCCGGACGGACTGGGGAATGAGCAGTTCTTC.

This clonotype occurred many times. V is TRBV6-2 or TRBV6-3 and J is TRBJ2-2; 7 nucleotides match TRBD1. V trimming: 6 bases; J trimming: 4 bases; junction bases outside the gene matches: 11. The CDR3 runs to 16 residues. Germline V gene data show CDR1 as MNHEY and CDR2 as SVGEGT. The CDR3 protein is CASRIDRDSATGELFF. CDR3 sequence (DNA): TGTGCCAGCAGAATCGACAGGGATTCTGCCACCGGGGAGCTGTTTTTT.

This clonotype was seen at least ten times. The rearrangement uses TRBV6-5 and TRBJ2-2, with 9 bases that match TRBD2. J gave up 6 bases and V 6 bases, and 14 bases lay outside the gene matches. Germline V gene data show CDR1 as MNHEY and CDR2 as SVGAGI. The CDR3 is 17 amino acids. CDR3 sequence (DNA): TGTGCCAGCAGGAGAGCGGGAGGCCGGTCTGTTTCCGGGGAGCTGTTTTTT. Residues: CASRRAGGRSVSGELFF.

There are many counts of this clonotype. V is TRBV5-1 and J is TRBJ1-4; D uncertain. The CDR3 runs to 14 residues. Germline V gives CDR1 SGHRS, CDR2 YFSETQ. With 1 base removed from V and 5 bases from J, the gap between germline ends came to 9 bases. This chain's CDR3 is CASSLTGVNEKLFF. CDR3 coding DNA: TGCGCCAGCAGCTTGACGGGAGTAAATGAAAAACTGTTTTTT.

This clonotype occurred many times. The chain carries TRBV7-9 and TRBJ1-1; 7 bases line up with TRBD1. Germline V gene sequence: CDR1 SEHNR, CDR2 FQNEAQ (reference sequence). CDR3 size: 13 residues. V lost 5 bases and J lost 11; bases outside the gene matches: 11. The CDR3 sequence is CASSRDSDYGAFF. In DNA, the CDR3 is TGTGCCAGCAGCCGGGACAGCGACTATGGGGCTTTCTTT.